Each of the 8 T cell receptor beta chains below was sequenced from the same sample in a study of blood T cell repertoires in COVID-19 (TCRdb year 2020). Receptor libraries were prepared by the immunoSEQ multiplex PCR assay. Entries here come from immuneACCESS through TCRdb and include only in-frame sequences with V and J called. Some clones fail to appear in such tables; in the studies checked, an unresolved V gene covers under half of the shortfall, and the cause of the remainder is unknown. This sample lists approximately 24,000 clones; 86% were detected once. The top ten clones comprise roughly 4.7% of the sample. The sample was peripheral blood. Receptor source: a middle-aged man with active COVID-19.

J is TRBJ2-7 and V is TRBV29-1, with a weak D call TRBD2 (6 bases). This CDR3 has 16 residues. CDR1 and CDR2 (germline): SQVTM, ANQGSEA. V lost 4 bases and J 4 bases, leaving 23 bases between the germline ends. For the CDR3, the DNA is TGCAGCGTTGGTCCCCCTGGGGGTTACGGGACTTACGAGCAGTACTTC. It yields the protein CSVGPPGGYGTYEQYF.

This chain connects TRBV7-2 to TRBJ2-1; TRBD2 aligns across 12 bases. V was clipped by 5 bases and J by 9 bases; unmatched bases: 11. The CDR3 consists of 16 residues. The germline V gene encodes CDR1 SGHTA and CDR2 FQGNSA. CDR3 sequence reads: CASSPRQLAGGLEQFF. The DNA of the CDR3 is TGTGCCAGCAGCCCCCGTCAGCTAGCGGGGGGGCTTGAGCAGTTCTTC.

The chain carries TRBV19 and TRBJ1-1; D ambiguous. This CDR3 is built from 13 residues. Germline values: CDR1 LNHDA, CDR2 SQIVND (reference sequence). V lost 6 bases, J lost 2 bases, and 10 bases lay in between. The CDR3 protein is CASSSGANTEAFF. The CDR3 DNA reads TGTGCCAGTAGCTCGGGAGCAAACACTGAAGCTTTCTTT.

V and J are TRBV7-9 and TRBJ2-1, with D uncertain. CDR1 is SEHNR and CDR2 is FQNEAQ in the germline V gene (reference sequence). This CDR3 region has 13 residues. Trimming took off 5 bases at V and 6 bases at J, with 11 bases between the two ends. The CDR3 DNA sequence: TGTGCCAGCAGCCCCCTCAGTGTCAATGAGCAGTTCTTC. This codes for CASSPLSVNEQFF. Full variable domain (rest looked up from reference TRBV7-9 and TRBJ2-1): DTGVSQNPRHKITKRGQNVTFRCDPISEHNRLYWYRQTLGQGPEFLTYFQNEAQLEKSRLLSDRFSAERPKGSFSTLEIQRTEQGDSAMYLCASSPLSVNEQFFGPGTRLTVL.

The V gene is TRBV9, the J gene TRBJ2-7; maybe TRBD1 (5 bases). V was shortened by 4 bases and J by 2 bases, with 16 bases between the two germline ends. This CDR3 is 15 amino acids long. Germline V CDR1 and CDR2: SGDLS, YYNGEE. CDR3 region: CASSLGVGGPYEQYF. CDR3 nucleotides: TGTGCCAGCAGCTTAGGGGTCGGCGGTCCCTACGAGCAGTACTTC.

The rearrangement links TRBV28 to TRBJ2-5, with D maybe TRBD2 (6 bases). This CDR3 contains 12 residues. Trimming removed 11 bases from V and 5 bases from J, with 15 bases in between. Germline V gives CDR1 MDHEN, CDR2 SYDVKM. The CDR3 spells CAVSRGRETQYF. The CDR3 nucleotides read TGTGCCGTCTCGCGGGGCCGGGAGACCCAGTACTTC.

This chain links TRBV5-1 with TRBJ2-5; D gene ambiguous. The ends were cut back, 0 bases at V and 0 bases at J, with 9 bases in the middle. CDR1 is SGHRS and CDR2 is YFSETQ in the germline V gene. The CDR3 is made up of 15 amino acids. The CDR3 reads CASSLGQIDQETQYF. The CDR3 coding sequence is TGCGCCAGCAGCTTGGGTCAGATCGACCAAGAGACCCAGTACTTC.

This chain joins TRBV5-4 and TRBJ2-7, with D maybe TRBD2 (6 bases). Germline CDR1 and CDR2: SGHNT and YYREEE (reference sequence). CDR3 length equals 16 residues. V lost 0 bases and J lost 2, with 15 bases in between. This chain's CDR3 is CASSLGGGGATYEQYF. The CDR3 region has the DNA TGTGCCAGCAGCTTGGGAGGTGGCGGGGCAACCTACGAGCAGTACTTC.